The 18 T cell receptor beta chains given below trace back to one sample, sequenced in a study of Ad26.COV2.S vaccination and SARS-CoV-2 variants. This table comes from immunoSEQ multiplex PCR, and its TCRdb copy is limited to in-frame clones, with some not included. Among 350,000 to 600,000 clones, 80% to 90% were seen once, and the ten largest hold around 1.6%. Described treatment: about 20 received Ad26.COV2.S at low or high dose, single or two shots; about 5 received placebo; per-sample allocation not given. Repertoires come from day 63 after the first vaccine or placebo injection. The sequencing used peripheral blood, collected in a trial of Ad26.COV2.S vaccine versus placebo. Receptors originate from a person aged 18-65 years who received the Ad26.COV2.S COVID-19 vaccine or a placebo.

CDR3: CASSLRPDYGYTF. CDR3 DNA: TGTGCCAGCAGTTTAAGGCCGGACTATGGCTACACCTTC. The V gene is TRBV28, the J gene TRBJ1-2; D unclear. Germline V gene sequence: CDR1 MDHEN, CDR2 SYDVKM. This CDR3 has 13 amino acids. The V gene lost 2 bases and the J gene lost 3 bases, with 7 bases spanning the gap.

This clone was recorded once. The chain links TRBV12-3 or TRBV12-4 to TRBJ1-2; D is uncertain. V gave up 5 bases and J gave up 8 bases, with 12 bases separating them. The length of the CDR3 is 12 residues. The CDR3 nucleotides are TGTGCCAGCAGTATATTAGGGCGCGGCTACACCTTC. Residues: CASSILGRGYTF.

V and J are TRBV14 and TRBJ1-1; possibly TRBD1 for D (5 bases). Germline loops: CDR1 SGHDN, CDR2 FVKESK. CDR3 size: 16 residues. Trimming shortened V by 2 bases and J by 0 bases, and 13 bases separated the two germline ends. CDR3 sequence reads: CASSQRPGRLNTEAFF. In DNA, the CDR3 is TGTGCCAGCAGCCAACGGCCGGGACGGCTGAACACTGAAGCTTTCTTT.

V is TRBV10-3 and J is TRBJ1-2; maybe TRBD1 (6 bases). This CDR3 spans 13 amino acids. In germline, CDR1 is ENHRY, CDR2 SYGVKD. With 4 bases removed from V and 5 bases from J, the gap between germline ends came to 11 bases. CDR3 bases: TGTGCCATCAGTGGACGGACAGTGTATGGCTACACCTTC. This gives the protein CAISGRTVYGYTF.

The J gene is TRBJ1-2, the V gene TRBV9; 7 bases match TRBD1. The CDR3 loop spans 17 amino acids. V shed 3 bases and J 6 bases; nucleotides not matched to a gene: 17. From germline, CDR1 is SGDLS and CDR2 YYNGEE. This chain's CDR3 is CASSEPRGGPTTHGYTF. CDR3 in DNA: TGTGCCAGCAGCGAGCCGAGAGGGGGCCCTACGACCCATGGCTACACCTTC.

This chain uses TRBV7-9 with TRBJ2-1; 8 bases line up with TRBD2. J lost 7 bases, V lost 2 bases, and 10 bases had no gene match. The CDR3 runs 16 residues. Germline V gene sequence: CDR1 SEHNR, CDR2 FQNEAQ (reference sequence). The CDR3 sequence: CASSLRQSGGGNEQFF. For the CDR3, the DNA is TGTGCCAGCAGCTTAAGACAGAGCGGGGGTGGGAATGAGCAGTTCTTC.

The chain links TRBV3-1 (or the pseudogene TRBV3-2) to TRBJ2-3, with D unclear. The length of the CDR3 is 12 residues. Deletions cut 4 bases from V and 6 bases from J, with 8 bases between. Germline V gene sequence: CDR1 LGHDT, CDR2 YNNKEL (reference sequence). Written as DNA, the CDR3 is TGTGCCAGCAGCCCCAGCCACGATACGCAGTATTTT. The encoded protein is CASSPSHDTQYF.

CDR3 protein: CASSQGRGQGYEQYF. The CDR3 coding sequence is TGCGCCAGCAGCCAGGGTCGGGGACAGGGCTACGAGCAGTACTTC. The rearrangement links TRBV5-1 to TRBJ2-7; 9 nucleotides agree with TRBD1. The germline gives CDR1 SGHRS, CDR2 YFSETQ. This CDR3 contains 15 residues. V trimming: 4 bases; J trimming: 3 bases; junction bases outside the gene matches: 8.

The CDR3 is CASSPRDIPEKLFF. The CDR3 coding sequence is TGTGCCAGCTCACCCCGGGACATTCCTGAAAAACTGTTTTTT. This chain connects TRBV18 to TRBJ1-4, with a possible D match to TRBD1 (6 bases). Looked up from germline, CDR1 is KGHSH and CDR2 is LQKENI. The CDR3 has 14 residues. The ends were cut back, 3 bases at V and 7 bases at J, with 12 bases in the middle.

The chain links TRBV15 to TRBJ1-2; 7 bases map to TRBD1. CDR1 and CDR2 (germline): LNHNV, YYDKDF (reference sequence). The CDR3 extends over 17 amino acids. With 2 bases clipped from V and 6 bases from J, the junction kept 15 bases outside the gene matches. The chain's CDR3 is CATSRSPGQSSLHGYTF. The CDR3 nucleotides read TGTGCCACCAGCAGATCACCGGGACAGAGTAGTCTTCATGGCTACACCTTC.

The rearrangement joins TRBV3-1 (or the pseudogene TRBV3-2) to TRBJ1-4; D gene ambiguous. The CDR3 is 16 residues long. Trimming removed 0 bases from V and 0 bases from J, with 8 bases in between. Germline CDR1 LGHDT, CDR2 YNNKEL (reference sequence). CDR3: CASSQEQPTTNEKLFF. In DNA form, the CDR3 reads TGTGCCAGCAGCCAAGAACAGCCTACAACTAATGAAAAACTGTTTTTT.

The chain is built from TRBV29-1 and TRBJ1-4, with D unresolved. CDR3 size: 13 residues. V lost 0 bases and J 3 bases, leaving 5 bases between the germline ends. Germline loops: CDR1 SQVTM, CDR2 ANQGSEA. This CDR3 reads CSVEEQPNEKLFF. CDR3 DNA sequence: TGCAGCGTTGAAGAACAGCCTAATGAAAAACTGTTTTTT.

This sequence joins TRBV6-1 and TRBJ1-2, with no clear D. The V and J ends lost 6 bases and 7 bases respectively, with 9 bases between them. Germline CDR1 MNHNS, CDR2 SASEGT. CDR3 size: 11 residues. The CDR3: CASRSPRGYTF. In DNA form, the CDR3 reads TGTGCCAGCAGGAGCCCACGTGGCTACACCTTC.

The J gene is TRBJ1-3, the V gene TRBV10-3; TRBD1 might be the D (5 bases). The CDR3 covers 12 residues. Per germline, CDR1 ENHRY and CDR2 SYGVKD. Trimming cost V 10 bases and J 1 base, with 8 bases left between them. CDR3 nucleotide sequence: TGTGCCACCGGGACTTCTGGAAACACCATATATTTT. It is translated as CATGTSGNTIYF.

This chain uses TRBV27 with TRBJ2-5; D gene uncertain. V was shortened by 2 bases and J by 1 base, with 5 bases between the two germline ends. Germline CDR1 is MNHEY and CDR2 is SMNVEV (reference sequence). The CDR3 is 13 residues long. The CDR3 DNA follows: TGTGCCAGCAGTTTAAACAGCCAAGAGACCCAGTACTTC. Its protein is CASSLNSQETQYF.

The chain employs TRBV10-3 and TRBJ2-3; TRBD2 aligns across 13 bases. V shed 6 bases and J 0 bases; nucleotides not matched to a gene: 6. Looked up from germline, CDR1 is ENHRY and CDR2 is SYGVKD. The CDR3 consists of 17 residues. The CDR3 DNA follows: TGTGCCATCAGGACTAGCGGGAGGACTTATAGCACAGATACGCAGTATTTT. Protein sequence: CAIRTSGRTYSTDTQYF.

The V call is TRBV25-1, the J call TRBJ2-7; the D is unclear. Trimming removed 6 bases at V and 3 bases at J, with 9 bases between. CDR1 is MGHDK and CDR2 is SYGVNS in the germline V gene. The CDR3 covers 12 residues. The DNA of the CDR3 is TGTGCCAGCAGCAACTGGGGCTACGAGCAGTACTTC. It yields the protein CASSNWGYEQYF.

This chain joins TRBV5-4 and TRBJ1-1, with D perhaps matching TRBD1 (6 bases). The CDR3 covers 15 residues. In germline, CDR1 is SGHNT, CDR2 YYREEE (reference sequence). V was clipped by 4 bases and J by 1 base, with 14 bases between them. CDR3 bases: TGTGCCAGCAGCCCGGCGGGACACTCGAACACTGAAGCTTTCTTT. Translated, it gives CASSPAGHSNTEAFF.